Each of the 27 T cell receptor beta chains below was sequenced from the same sample in a study of cytomegalovirus exposure and HLA in healthy donors. With 60 Vbeta and 13 Jbeta primers, the PCR was carried out. Profiled with immunoSEQ multiplex PCR; TCRdb holds only in-frame clones, not every one. The table lists hundreds of thousands of clones, nearly 80% of them singletons, with 1.5% to 2% in the top ten. Sequences were obtained from PBMCs. The receptors shown here come from a male donor in good health and CMV-seronegative.

J is TRBJ1-4 and V is TRBV7-9; D remains unclear. This CDR3 contains 14 residues. V was clipped by 6 bases and J by 2 bases, with 10 bases between them. The germline V gene encodes CDR1 SEHNR and CDR2 FQNEAQ (reference sequence). The CDR3 DNA sequence: TGTGCCAGCAGGAAAACGGGGACTAATGAAAAACTGTTTTTT. Translating it yields CASRKTGTNEKLFF.

This rearrangement joins TRBV10-3 to TRBJ1-1; maybe TRBD1 (6 bases). The CDR3 runs 14 residues. Looked up from germline, CDR1 is ENHRY and CDR2 is SYGVKD. Trimming cost V 10 bases and J 7 bases, with 22 bases left between them. Written as DNA, the CDR3 is TGTGCCACCCGGGCACCCGCACAGGGCCTTGAAGCTTTCTTT. It yields the protein CATRAPAQGLEAFF.

The genes are TRBV10-3 and TRBJ2-5; TRBD1 matches at 9 bases. The CDR3 has 14 residues. The germline V gene has CDR1 ENHRY and CDR2 SYGVKD. V trimming: 3 bases; J trimming: 4 bases; junction bases outside the gene matches: 3. CDR3 bases: TGTGCCATCAGTGAACCGGACAGGGGAGAGACCCAGTACTTC. Translated: CAISEPDRGETQYF.

The V gene is TRBV9, the J gene TRBJ1-2; a possible D gene is TRBD1 (5 bases). This CDR3 is 17 amino acids long. V lost 2 bases and J lost 0, with 17 bases in between. CDR1 and CDR2 from the germline V gene are SGDLS and YYNGEE. The CDR3 bases are TGTGCCAGCAGCGTCAGCCCCCAGGGCTACTCTAACTATGGCTACACCTTC. Translating it yields CASSVSPQGYSNYGYTF.

This clone was recorded once. The chain combines TRBV2 with TRBJ2-7; TRBD1 agrees at 8 bases. Germline V lookup: CDR1 SNHLY, CDR2 FYNNEI. Unmatched junction bases numbered 9, after V lost 6 bases and J lost 5 bases. This CDR3 spans 14 amino acids. In DNA, the CDR3 is TGTGCCAGCAGCGGGCAGGGGGCGGATGACGAGCAGTACTTC. Translating gives CASSGQGADDEQYF.

The genes are TRBV6-1 and TRBJ1-1; D ambiguous. The V gene's germline CDR1 is MNHNS and CDR2 SASEGT. V lost 3 bases and J lost 11, with 16 bases in between. The CDR3 consists of 13 residues. The CDR3 coding sequence is TGTGCCAGCAGTGACCGTAAGCTTGGTCGGGCTTTCTTT. Its protein is CASSDRKLGRAFF.

The J gene is TRBJ1-2, the V gene TRBV2; D is undetermined. V lost 6 bases to trimming and J lost 4 bases, with 18 bases between them. This CDR3 contains 15 residues. Germline values: CDR1 SNHLY, CDR2 FYNNEI. The CDR3 spells CASSAREGSGYGYTF. Here the CDR3 DNA reads TGTGCCAGCAGCGCAAGGGAGGGATCGGGCTATGGCTACACCTTC.

The chain combines TRBV11-2 with TRBJ2-3; TRBD2 is a possible D gene (5 bases). The germline V and J ends were trimmed by 2 bases and 9 bases, with 9 bases remaining between them. CDR1 SGHAT and CDR2 FQNNGV come from the germline V gene. The CDR3 is made up of 12 amino acids. The CDR3 DNA reads as TGTGCCAGCAGCTTACGGGAAGCAACGCAGTATTTT. Protein: CASSLREATQYF.

In its sample, this clone was seen a few times. Other DNA sequences in this specimen translate into the identical CDR3. This chain uses TRBV7-9 with TRBJ1-4, with TRBD1 identical over 9 bases. Germline values: CDR1 SEHNR, CDR2 FQNEAQ (reference sequence). V dropped 5 bases and J dropped 5; count of bases not matched to a gene: 6. This CDR3 is 15 amino acids long. The CDR3 bases are TGTGCCAGCAGCCTGGGGACAGGGTCAAATGAAAAACTGTTTTTT. Encoded protein: CASSLGTGSNEKLFF.

This clone was detected a few times. The gene calls are TRBV5-4 and TRBJ1-5; D is undetermined. Germline values: CDR1 SGHNT, CDR2 YYREEE (reference sequence). The CDR3 sequence is 13 residues long. V lost 0 bases and J 2 bases, leaving 3 bases between the germline ends. The CDR3 bases are TGTGCCAGCAGCTTGGCTGGCAATCAGCCCCAGCATTTT. Its translation: CASSLAGNQPQHF.

The chain uses TRBV27 and TRBJ2-1; 8 bases are shared with TRBD1. CDR1 is MNHEY, CDR2 SMNVEV, per germline (reference sequence). J lost 4 bases, V lost 4 bases, and 9 bases had no gene match. CDR3 length equals 16 residues. The CDR3 coding sequence is TGTGCCAGCAGTTCACAGGGGGAACCTAAATACAATGAGCAGTTCTTC. Protein sequence: CASSSQGEPKYNEQFF.

The chain links TRBV7-9 to TRBJ2-3; tentative D call: TRBD1 (6 bases). The CDR3 has 15 residues. Germline loops: CDR1 SEHNR, CDR2 FQNEAQ (reference sequence). The V end was cut by 5 bases, the J end by 4 bases, with 16 bases between. CDR3: CASSQTGDGSDTQYF. The CDR3 nucleotides are TGTGCCAGCAGCCAGACAGGAGACGGGTCAGATACGCAGTATTTT.

V and J are TRBV20-1 and TRBJ1-2, with a weak D call TRBD1 (6 bases). The CDR3 runs 11 residues. Germline V gives CDR1 DFQATT, CDR2 SNEGSKA (reference sequence). Trimming removed 6 bases from V and 8 bases from J, with 13 bases in between. CDR3 nucleotides: TGCAGTGCACCTCCAGGGGACGGCTACACCTTC. Protein: CSAPPGDGYTF.

With regard to this clone: Germline is not matched at one junction end, which may reflect a read error. This sequence joins TRBV7-6 and TRBJ1-1, with 9 bases aligning to TRBD1. Germline CDR1 SGHVS, CDR2 FNYEAQ. CDR3 length equals 14 residues. In nucleotides, the CDR3 is TGTGCCAACAGCCCCGATACCGCCGGGACAGGGACTTTCTTT. As protein: CANSPDTAGTGTFF.

The table lists this clone with a count of one. V gene TRBV9 combines with J gene TRBJ2-3; 11 bases map to TRBD2. This CDR3 region has 14 residues. The V segment lost 0 bases and the J segment 12 bases; nucleotides outside the gene matches: 6. Germline lookup yields CDR1 SGDLS and CDR2 YYNGEE. For the CDR3, the DNA is TGTGCCAGCAGCGTAGGACTAGCGGGGAGCGGACAGTATTTT. Its protein is CASSVGLAGSGQYF.

V gene TRBV29-1 combines with J gene TRBJ1-4; no clear D gene. The V end lost 3 bases, the J end lost 6 bases, and 8 bases lay between the germline ends. The CDR3 length is 12 residues. Germline V CDR1 and CDR2: SQVTM, ANQGSEA. The DNA for the CDR3 is TGCAGCGTTGAGTGGAGTGATGAAAAACTGTTTTTT. Encoded protein: CSVEWSDEKLFF.

A few counts support this clone. The V gene is TRBV7-2, the J gene TRBJ1-1; a possible D gene is TRBD1 (5 bases). The CDR3 is 14 residues long. The germline V gene encodes CDR1 SGHTA and CDR2 FQGNSA. The V gene lost 5 bases and the J gene lost 7 bases, with 17 bases spanning the gap. Here the CDR3 reads CASSPWGGRGEAFF. Written as DNA, the CDR3 is TGTGCCAGCAGCCCGTGGGGGGGTCGGGGTGAAGCTTTCTTT.

This rearrangement joins TRBV25-1 to TRBJ2-5, with 7 bases lining up with TRBD1. The germline gives CDR1 MGHDK, CDR2 SYGVNS. CDR3 size: 13 residues. Trimming took 3 bases from V and 4 from J; bases not matched to a gene: 2. The CDR3, as DNA: TGTGCCAGCAGTGACCAGGGGGTAGAGACCCAGTACTTC. The encoded protein is CASSDQGVETQYF.

This sequence joins TRBV9 and TRBJ1-6; TRBD1 agrees at 8 bases. CDR3 size: 16 residues. Germline V gives CDR1 SGDLS, CDR2 YYNGEE. The trim removed 4 bases at V and 9 bases at J, leaving 12 bases unmatched. CDR3 loop: CASSPELGQETSPLHF. CDR3 in DNA: TGTGCCAGCAGCCCAGAGTTGGGACAGGAGACTTCACCCCTCCACTTT.

This chain connects TRBV7-2 to TRBJ1-6; D remains unclear. Germline values: CDR1 SGHTA, CDR2 FQGNSA. This CDR3 is built from 16 residues. Trimming removed 2 bases at V and 4 bases at J, with 12 bases between. The CDR3 bases are TGTGCCAGCAGCTTACAATCCGGGTCTTATAATTCACCCCTCCACTTT. It is translated as CASSLQSGSYNSPLHF.

CDR3 residues: CASSPRESSGNTIYF. The DNA of the CDR3 is TGTGCCAGCTCACCGCGGGAGAGCTCTGGAAACACCATATATTTT. This chain connects TRBV18 to TRBJ1-3; D uncertain. V gave up 3 bases and J gave up 0 bases, with 9 bases separating them. CDR3 length: 15 amino acids. From germline, CDR1 is KGHSH and CDR2 LQKENI.

The V and J genes are TRBV27 and TRBJ2-3, with TRBD2 matching 8 bases. There are 16 residues in the CDR3. Germline CDR1 MNHEY, CDR2 SMNVEV (reference sequence). Germline trimming cut 2 bases from V and 0 bases from J; bases unmatched to any gene: 4. The CDR3 bases are TGTGCCAGCAGTTTAGGCGGGAGGCCCAGCACAGATACGCAGTATTTT. This encodes CASSLGGRPSTDTQYF.

This rearrangement joins TRBV27 to TRBJ1-1; 7 bases align to TRBD1. The CDR3 runs 16 residues. The germline gives CDR1 MNHEY, CDR2 SMNVEV (reference sequence). The V and J ends lost 5 bases and 0 bases, in that order; junction bases with no gene match: 9. The CDR3, as DNA: TGTGCCAGCAGTCCTAGGACAGGTCGGGTGAACACTGAAGCTTTCTTT. Translation gives CASSPRTGRVNTEAFF.

This clone was seen a handful of times. The chain is built from TRBV11-2 and TRBJ2-5; 8 bases are a match to TRBD2. The CDR3 sequence is 15 residues long. J was trimmed by 3 bases and V by 5 bases; bases with no gene match: 8. Germline CDR1 is SGHAT and CDR2 is FQNNGV. CDR3 amino acids: CASSAFGGAKETQYF. CDR3 nucleotides: TGTGCCAGCAGCGCCTTCGGGGGGGCTAAAGAGACCCAGTACTTC.

This clone was seen ten or more times. The CDR3 DNA is TGTGCCAGCTCCGCACTGACAGGAAACACTGAAGCTTTCTTT. Translation: CASSALTGNTEAFF. This chain links TRBV18 with TRBJ1-1, with D possibly being TRBD1 (6 bases). Trimming stripped 6 bases from V and 2 bases from J, with 13 bases between. In germline, CDR1 is KGHSH, CDR2 LQKENI. This CDR3 has 14 amino acids.

The genes are TRBV11-2 and TRBJ1-1; weak D call: TRBD1 (6 bases). This CDR3 has 14 amino acids. V was pared by 4 bases and J by 1 base, with 10 bases between. The germline gives CDR1 SGHAT, CDR2 FQNNGV. This CDR3 is CASSWQGQNTEAFF. CDR3 DNA: TGTGCCAGCAGCTGGCAGGGACAGAACACTGAAGCTTTCTTT.

The chain employs TRBV5-1 and TRBJ2-1, with a weak D call TRBD2 (9 bases). CDR1 and CDR2 (germline): SGHRS, YFSETQ. The CDR3 sequence is 20 residues long. V lost 0 bases and J lost 7, with 29 bases in between. This chain's CDR3 is CASSLEAGGSSGSLRNEQFF. DNA for the CDR3: TGCGCCAGCAGCTTGGAGGCAGGGGGCAGTAGCGGGAGTCTTAGGAATGAGCAGTTCTTC.